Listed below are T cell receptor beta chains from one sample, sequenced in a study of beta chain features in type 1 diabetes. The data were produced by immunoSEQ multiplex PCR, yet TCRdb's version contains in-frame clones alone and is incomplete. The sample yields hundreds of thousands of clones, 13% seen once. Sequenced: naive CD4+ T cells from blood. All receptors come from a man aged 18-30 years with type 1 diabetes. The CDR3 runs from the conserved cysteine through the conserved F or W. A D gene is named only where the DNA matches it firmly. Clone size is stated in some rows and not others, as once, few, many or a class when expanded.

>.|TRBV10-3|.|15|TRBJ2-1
CAISDSQSSRNEQFF
TGTGCCATCAGTGACTCCCAGAGCTCACGAAATGAGCAGTTCTTC
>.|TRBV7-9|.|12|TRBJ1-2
CASSYDRQGYTF
TGTGCCAGCAGCTACGACAGACAGGGCTACACCTTC
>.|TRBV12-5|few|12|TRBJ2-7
CASGSGPDEQYF
TGTGCTAGTGGTTCTGGACCAGACGAGCAGTACTTC
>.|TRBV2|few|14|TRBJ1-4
CASWRDSSNEKLFF
TGTGCCAGTTGGCGGGACTCCTCTAATGAAAAACTGTTTTTT
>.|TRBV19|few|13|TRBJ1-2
CASSIESDYGYTF
TGTGCCAGTAGTATAGAATCGGACTATGGCTACACCTTC
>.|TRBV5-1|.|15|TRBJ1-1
CASSFELSTSAEAFF
TGCGCCAGCAGCTTCGAGCTGAGTACTAGCGCTGAAGCTTTCTTT
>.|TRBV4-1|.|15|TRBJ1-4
CASSLPRGVGEKLFF
TGCGCCAGCAGCCTCCCTCGGGGGGTCGGTGAAAAACTGTTTTTT
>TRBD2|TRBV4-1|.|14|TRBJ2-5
CASSDRDYQETQYF
TGCGCCAGCAGCGACCGGGACTATCAAGAGACCCAGTACTTC
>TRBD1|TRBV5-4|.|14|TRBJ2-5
CASSLRQGGETQYF
TGTGCCAGCAGCTTGAGACAGGGTGGAGAGACCCAGTACTTC
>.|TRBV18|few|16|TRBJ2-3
CASSPSVGIHTDTQYF
TGTGCCAGCTCGCCCTCGGTCGGGATACACACAGATACGCAGTATTTT
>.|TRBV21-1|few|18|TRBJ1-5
CASSKGRGQGYDNQPQHF
TGTGCCAGCAGCAAAGGTCGGGGACAGGGGTACGACAATCAGCCCCAGCATTTT
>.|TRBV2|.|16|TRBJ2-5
CASSDVVQGGGETQYF
TGTGCCAGCAGTGATGTGGTGCAGGGGGGAGGAGAGACCCAGTACTTC
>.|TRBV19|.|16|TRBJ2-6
CASSRPQSSGANVLTF
TGTGCCAGTAGTCGGCCGCAGAGCTCTGGGGCCAACGTCCTGACTTTC
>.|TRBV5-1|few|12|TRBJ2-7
CASSLTSYEQYF
TGCGCCAGCAGCTTGACTTCCTACGAGCAGTACTTC
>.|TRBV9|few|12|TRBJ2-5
CASSVDQGTQYF
TGTGCCAGCAGCGTAGACCAGGGGACCCAGTACTTC
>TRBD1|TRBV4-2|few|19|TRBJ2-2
CASSHRSGTGAPPPGELFF
TGTGCCAGCAGCCATCGTTCCGGGACAGGGGCCCCACCTCCCGGGGAGCTGTTTTTT
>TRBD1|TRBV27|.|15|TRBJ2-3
CASATLGTAVDTQYF
TGTGCCAGCGCCACACTCGGGACAGCGGTTGATACGCAGTATTTT
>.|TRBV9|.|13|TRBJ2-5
CASSVVTQETQYF
TGTGCCAGCAGCGTAGTTACACAAGAGACCCAGTACTTC
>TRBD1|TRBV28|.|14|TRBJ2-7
CASIGTGPTYEQYF
TGTGCCAGCATCGGGACAGGGCCTACCTACGAGCAGTACTTC
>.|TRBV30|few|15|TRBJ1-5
CAWSVQGQANQPQHF
TGTGCCTGGAGTGTTCAGGGGCAGGCAAATCAGCCCCAGCATTTT
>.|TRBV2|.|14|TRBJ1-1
CASTGTASNTEAFF
TGTGCCAGCACCGGAACGGCTTCGAACACTGAAGCTTTCTTT
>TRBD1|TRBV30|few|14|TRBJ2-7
CAWSVGTGTYEQYF
TGTGCCTGGAGTGTCGGGACAGGGACCTACGAGCAGTACTTC
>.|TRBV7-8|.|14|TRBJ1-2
CASRGRGQDYGYTF
TGTGCCAGCAGGGGGAGGGGTCAAGACTATGGCTACACCTTC
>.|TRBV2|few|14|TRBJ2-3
CASRPGPVTDTQYF
TGTGCCAGCAGACCGGGGCCGGTCACAGATACGCAGTATTTT
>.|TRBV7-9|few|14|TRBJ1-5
CASSSDTTLGPQHF
TGTGCCAGCAGCTCGGACACAACGTTAGGGCCCCAGCATTTT
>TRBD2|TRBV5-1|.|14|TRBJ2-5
CASSLAEGGETQYF
TGCGCCAGCAGCTTGGCCGAGGGAGGGGAGACCCAGTACTTC
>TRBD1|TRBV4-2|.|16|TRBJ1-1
CASSSGTGSKNTEAFF
TGTGCCAGCAGCTCCGGGACAGGGTCAAAGAACACTGAAGCTTTCTTT
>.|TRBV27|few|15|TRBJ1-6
CASSRTVTYNSPLHF
TGTGCCAGCAGCAGGACAGTCACCTATAATTCACCCCTCCACTTT
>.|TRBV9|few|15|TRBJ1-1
CASSVGGQPNTEAFF
TGTGCCAGCAGCGTAGGTGGTCAGCCGAACACTGAAGCTTTCTTT
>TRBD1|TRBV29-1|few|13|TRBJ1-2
CSVEDQGAVGYTF
TGCAGCGTTGAAGATCAGGGGGCGGTGGGCTACACCTTC
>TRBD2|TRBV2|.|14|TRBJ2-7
CASSVNSGGYEQYF
TGTGCCAGCAGTGTTAATAGCGGGGGCTACGAGCAGTACTTC
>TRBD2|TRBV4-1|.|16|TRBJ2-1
CASSQEVWGGGSEQFF
TGCGCCAGCAGCCAAGAGGTCTGGGGCGGGGGTTCGGAGCAGTTCTTC
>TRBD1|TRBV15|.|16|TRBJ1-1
CATSKSPTGRSTEAFF
TGTGCCACCAGCAAATCCCCGACAGGGAGAAGCACTGAAGCTTTCTTT
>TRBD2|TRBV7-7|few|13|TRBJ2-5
CASSLDGGGTQYF
TGTGCTAGCAGCTTAGATGGCGGGGGGACCCAGTACTTC
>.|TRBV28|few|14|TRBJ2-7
CASSSVAWPYEQYF
TGTGCCAGCAGTTCGGTCGCCTGGCCCTACGAGCAGTACTTC
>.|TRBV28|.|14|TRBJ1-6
CASSLAGVNSPLHF
TGTGCCAGCAGTTTAGCAGGGGTAAATTCACCCCTCCACTTT
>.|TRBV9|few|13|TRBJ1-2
CASSVLDGYGYTF
TGTGCCAGCAGCGTGCTGGACGGCTATGGCTACACCTTC
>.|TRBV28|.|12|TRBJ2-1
CASSLYGNEQFF
TGTGCCAGCAGTTTATATGGCAATGAGCAGTTCTTC
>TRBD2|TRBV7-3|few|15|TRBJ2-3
CASSLLAGVTDTQYF
TGTGCCAGCAGCCTACTAGCGGGGGTCACAGATACGCAGTATTTT
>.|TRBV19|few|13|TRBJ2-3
CASSIDGRDTQYF
TGTGCCAGTAGTATAGATGGAAGAGATACGCAGTATTTT
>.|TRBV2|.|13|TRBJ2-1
CASSEGQYNEQFF
TGTGCCAGCAGTGAGGGCCAGTACAATGAGCAGTTCTTC
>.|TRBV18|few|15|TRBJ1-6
CASSPRGDGNSPLHF
TGTGCCAGCTCACCACGAGGGGATGGGAATTCACCCCTCCACTTT
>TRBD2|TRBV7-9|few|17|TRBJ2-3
CASSLGLAGAVTDTQYF
TGTGCCAGCAGCTTAGGACTAGCGGGGGCCGTCACAGATACGCAGTATTTT
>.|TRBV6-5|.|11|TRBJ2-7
CASSYVGEQYF
TGTGCCAGCAGTTACGTTGGCGAGCAGTACTTC
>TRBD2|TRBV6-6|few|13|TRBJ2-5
CASRSGGAETQYF
TGTGCCAGCCGTAGCGGGGGGGCAGAGACCCAGTACTTC
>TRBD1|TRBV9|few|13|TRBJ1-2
CASTFEQGTGYTF
TGTGCCAGCACGTTTGAACAGGGGACTGGCTACACCTTC